This T cell receptor beta chain was captured in a study of T-cell memory formation after mild COVID-19. This clonotype appeared a few times. Using its own MiXCR run on the 5' RACE reads, TCRdb lists one record per CDR3 protein. This table has a few hundred thousand distinct CDR3 sequences, 15% to 20% appearing once. There are 15 residues in the CDR3. V lost 6 bases, J lost 0 bases, and 13 bases lay in between. The chain couples TRBV12-3 or TRBV12-4 to TRBJ2-3; D remains ambiguous. The receptor's source is a man aged 18 to 30 who had mild COVID-19 (a few samples of this study predate the infection). Cell type and time point are not known. The sample was PBMCs or a T cell subset sorted from them (not recorded which). The CDR3 loop reads CASSPADASTDTQYF. CDR3 nucleotide sequence: TGTGCCAGCAGCCCGGCAGACGCTAGCACAGATACGCAGTATTTT.